The next 25 T cell receptor beta chains were all read from a single sample in a study of control samples from healthy donors and cancer patients. Measured with immunoSEQ multiplex PCR; TCRdb has only the in-frame clones, and not every one. The sample consists of about 130,000 clones, 80% to 95% of them appearing once. Material for sequencing was blood. The receptors come from a man in his forties or fifties in good health.

CDR3 protein: CASTPPGPRTDTQYF. The CDR3 nucleotides read TGTGCCAGCACCCCCCCGGGGCCGCGCACAGATACGCAGTATTTT. This chain uses TRBV5-8 with TRBJ2-3; D may be TRBD1 or TRBD2 (5 bases each). This CDR3 has 15 residues. Trimming removed 6 bases at V and 1 base at J, with 15 bases between. CDR1 is SGHTS and CDR2 is YDEGEE in the germline V gene.

The chain employs TRBV5-1 and TRBJ2-3; 7 bases are shared with TRBD1. The germline gives CDR1 SGHRS, CDR2 YFSETQ. With 4 bases clipped from V and 4 bases from J, the junction kept 9 bases outside the gene matches. The CDR3 has 15 amino acids. The CDR3: CASSGGQVSPDTQYF. DNA of the CDR3: TGCGCCAGCAGCGGAGGACAGGTTAGCCCAGATACGCAGTATTTT.

The chain joins TRBV27 to TRBJ2-7, with TRBD1 as a possible D gene (5 bases). This CDR3 comprises 14 residues. Deletions cut 2 bases from V and 4 bases from J, with 12 bases between. Germline V lookup: CDR1 MNHEY, CDR2 SMNVEV (reference sequence). CDR3 region: CASSLIRDSYEQYF. The CDR3, as DNA: TGTGCCAGCAGTTTAATCAGGGATTCATACGAGCAGTACTTC.

The chain recombines TRBV11-2 with TRBJ2-3; no firm D call. V lost 4 bases, J lost 8 bases, and 19 bases lay in between. Germline-derived CDR1 and CDR2 are SGHAT and FQNNGV. The CDR3 is made up of 15 amino acids. As DNA, the CDR3 is TGTGCCAGCAGCTCCAATCCCGGGTCACCGTCTACGCAGTATTTT. Translating gives CASSSNPGSPSTQYF. The entire variable domain, with the rest obtained from reference TRBV11-2 and TRBJ2-3, is as follows: EAGVAQSPRYKIIEKRQSVAFWCNPISGHATLYWYQQILGQGPKLLIQFQNNGVVDDSQLPKDRFSAERLKGVDSTLKIQPAKLEDSAVYLCASSSNPGSPSTQYFGPGTRLTVL.

The genes are TRBV6-5 and TRBJ2-5; D unclear. In germline, CDR1 is MNHEY, CDR2 SVGAGI. Trimming shortened V by 5 bases and J by 3 bases, and 7 bases separated the two germline ends. This CDR3 comprises 12 residues. The CDR3 reads CASSLMKETQYF. CDR3 nucleotides: TGTGCCAGCAGTCTAATGAAAGAGACCCAGTACTTC.

The chain recombines TRBV10-3 with TRBJ1-3; no clear D gene. CDR1 is ENHRY and CDR2 is SYGVKD in the germline V gene. The CDR3 runs 13 residues. The V and J ends lost 3 bases and 0 bases respectively, with 3 bases between them. This chain's CDR3 is CAISDISGNTIYF. As DNA, the CDR3 is TGTGCCATCAGTGACATCTCTGGAAACACCATATATTTT.

J is TRBJ2-7 and V is TRBV9, with 8 positions matching TRBD1. Germline CDR1 SGDLS, CDR2 YYNGEE. Trimming at V came to 0 bases and at J to 4 bases, leaving 3 bases not matched to a gene. This CDR3 region has 14 residues. CDR3 sequence: CASSVATGGYEQYF. DNA of the CDR3: TGTGCCAGCAGCGTAGCTACAGGGGGGTACGAGCAGTACTTC. Variable domain in full (rest from reference TRBV9 and TRBJ2-7): DSGVTQTPKHLITATGQRVTLRCSPRSGDLSVYWYQQSLDQGLQFLIQYYNGEERAKGNILERFSAQQFPDLHSELNLSSLELGDSALYFCASSVATGGYEQYFGPGTRLTVT.

The rearrangement joins TRBV27 to TRBJ1-1; the D gene is possibly TRBD1 (5 bases). Germline V lookup: CDR1 MNHEY, CDR2 SMNVEV (reference sequence). The V gene lost 6 bases and the J gene lost 3 bases, with 11 bases spanning the gap. The CDR3 loop spans 13 amino acids. The CDR3 sequence: CASRSDTYTEAFF. The CDR3 DNA sequence: TGTGCCAGCAGATCGGACACCTACACTGAAGCTTTCTTT.

The chain uses TRBV7-9 and TRBJ2-3, with D uncertain. Germline CDR1 SEHNR, CDR2 FQNEAQ (reference sequence). The CDR3 is 12 residues long. The germline V and J ends were trimmed by 4 bases and 1 base, with 3 bases remaining between them. The CDR3 coding sequence is TGTGCCAGCAGCTGGGGCACAGATACGCAGTATTTT. Residues: CASSWGTDTQYF.

The chain couples TRBV5-4 to TRBJ2-3, with a tentative D call TRBD2 (5 bases). The CDR3 loop spans 15 amino acids. Trimming left V 4 bases short and J 0 bases short, with 12 bases between. Germline CDR1 reads SGHNT; CDR2 reads YYREEE (reference sequence). Here the CDR3 DNA reads TGTGCCAGCAGCCTAGGACGGGGAAGCACAGATACGCAGTATTTT. Protein: CASSLGRGSTDTQYF. The full variable domain, in which reference TRBV5-4 and TRBJ2-3 provide the parts outside the CDR3, is ETGVTQSPTHLIKTRGQQVTLRCSSQSGHNTVSWYQQALGQGPQFIFQYYREEENGRGNFPPRFSGLQFPNYSSELNVNALELDDSALYLCASSLGRGSTDTQYFGPGTRLTVL.

This clone has only one observation. The chain uses TRBV27 and TRBJ2-7; D is ambiguous. The CDR3 sequence is 13 residues long. The ends were cut back, 2 bases at V and 6 bases at J, with 11 bases in the middle. CDR1 and CDR2 (germline): MNHEY, SMNVEV (reference sequence). This CDR3 reads CASSLMSTSEQYF. The CDR3 DNA reads TGTGCCAGCAGTTTAATGAGTACGTCCGAGCAGTACTTC.

This chain uses TRBV30 with TRBJ1-3, with a possible D match to TRBD1 (5 bases). The CDR3 is 13 amino acids. Germline V gene sequence: CDR1 GTSNPN, CDR2 SVGIG (reference sequence). V was clipped by 5 bases and J by 3 bases, with 11 bases between them. This CDR3 reads CAWGTMNGNTIYF. As DNA, the CDR3 is TGTGCCTGGGGGACGATGAATGGAAACACCATATATTTT.

This clone was detected only a few times. V gene TRBV9 combines with J gene TRBJ2-3, with TRBD1 matching 11 bases. The CDR3 has 16 amino acids. V dropped 3 bases and J dropped 6; count of bases not matched to a gene: 9. Germline CDR1 SGDLS, CDR2 YYNGEE. CDR3 sequence: CASSASGTGGQDTQYF. The CDR3 DNA reads TGTGCCAGCAGCGCCTCGGGGACAGGGGGGCAGGATACGCAGTATTTT.

The rearrangement links TRBV2 to TRBJ1-1; 7 bases are a match to TRBD1. V shed 3 bases, J shed 1 base, and the junction held 2 bases outside the gene matches. In germline, CDR1 is SNHLY, CDR2 FYNNEI. The CDR3 sequence is 14 residues long. In nucleotides, the CDR3 is TGTGCCAGCAGTGAGGCAGGGGGGAACACTGAAGCTTTCTTT. Its translation: CASSEAGGNTEAFF.

CDR3 coding DNA: TGTGCCAGCAGTCGAAGGACGGCCGATGAAAAACTGTTTTTT. It yields the protein CASSRRTADEKLFF. V is TRBV6-5 and J is TRBJ1-4; unclear D gene. The CDR3 consists of 14 residues. The ends were cut back, 5 bases at V and 6 bases at J, with 13 bases in the middle. Germline CDR1 MNHEY, CDR2 SVGAGI.

The chain carries TRBV5-4 and TRBJ1-3, with 7 bases that match TRBD1. The CDR3 is 15 residues long. V was pared by 4 bases and J by 2 bases, with 6 bases of the junction left unmatched. In germline, CDR1 is SGHNT, CDR2 YYREEE (reference sequence). CDR3 DNA: TGTGCCAGCAGCAACGCCGGGACAGCTGGAAACACCATATATTTT. Encoded protein: CASSNAGTAGNTIYF.

V and J are TRBV6-1 and TRBJ1-4; 8 bases agree with TRBD1. CDR3 length: 15 residues. Germline V CDR1 and CDR2: MNHNS, SASEGT. V gave up 3 bases and J gave up 4 bases; unmatched junction bases: 4. CDR3 amino acids: CASSEGQVLNEKLFF. In DNA, the CDR3 is TGTGCCAGCAGTGAGGGACAGGTTCTTAATGAAAAACTGTTTTTT.

This clone was counted between two and nine times. Its ends do not fully match the called genes, so a read error is possible. The chain recombines TRBV2 with TRBJ2-5; 7 positions match TRBD1. The CDR3 runs 13 residues. CDR1 SNHLY and CDR2 FYNNEI come from the germline V gene. CDR3: CASKGTESESQYF. CDR3 sequence (DNA): TGTGCCAGCAAGGGGACAGAGTCAGAGAGCCAGTACTTC.

This clone has just one count. The chain uses TRBV11-2 and TRBJ1-3, with unresolved D. The CDR3 extends over 15 amino acids. Germline V gene data show CDR1 as SGHAT and CDR2 as FQNNGV. V was clipped by 5 bases and J by 0 bases, with 11 bases between them. CDR3 nucleotides: TGTGCCAGCAGCCGAGAACGGAGCTCTGGAAACACCATATATTTT. It specifies CASSRERSSGNTIYF.

The chain has TRBV28 and TRBJ1-6, with D unresolved. CDR3 length equals 16 residues. V shed 5 bases and J shed 6 bases, with 17 bases lying between them. Germline V gene data show CDR1 as MDHEN and CDR2 as SYDVKM. CDR3 region: CASSPTLAGFNSPLHF. The DNA of the CDR3 is TGTGCCAGCAGTCCAACGTTGGCAGGTTTTAATTCACCCCTCCACTTT. Based on the CDR3 plus reference TRBV28 and TRBJ1-6, the full variable domain is DVKVTQSSRYLVKRTGEKVFLECVQDMDHENMFWYRQDPGLGLRLIYFSYDVKMKEKGDIPEGYSVSREKKERFSLILESASTNQTSMYLCASSPTLAGFNSPLHFGNGTRLTVT.

Comments on this clone: This CDR3 is also generated by other DNA sequences in the sample. V is TRBV7-2 and J is TRBJ2-1, with D unresolved. Deletions cut 1 base from V and 15 bases from J, with 10 bases between. Germline CDR1 is SGHTA and CDR2 is FQGNSA. The CDR3 is 11 amino acids. Here the CDR3 DNA reads TGTGCCAGCAGCTTAGACGGGCCCGCGTTCTTC. Its protein product is CASSLDGPAFF. The whole variable domain, remainder taken from reference TRBV7-2 and TRBJ2-1, is GAGVSQSPSNKVTEKGKDVELRCDPISGHTALYWYRQSLGQGLEFLIYFQGNSAPDKSGLPSDRFSAERTGGSVSTLTIQRTQQEDSAVYLCASSLDGPAFFGPGTRLTVL.

This chain connects TRBV2 to TRBJ1-1, with D unclear. V lost 6 bases, J lost 0 bases, and 14 bases lay in between. The CDR3 loop spans 15 amino acids. Germline V lookup: CDR1 SNHLY, CDR2 FYNNEI. The CDR3 sequence is CASSGEVQLNTEAFF. For the CDR3, the DNA is TGTGCCAGCAGCGGTGAGGTACAACTGAACACTGAAGCTTTCTTT.

The chain is built from TRBV5-8 and TRBJ1-4, with a tentative D call TRBD1 (5 bases). Trimming removed 0 bases from V and 7 bases from J, with 13 bases in between. In germline, CDR1 is SGHTS, CDR2 YDEGEE. This CDR3 spans 15 amino acids. The CDR3 region is CASSLEGSSPEKLFF. The CDR3, as DNA: TGTGCCAGCAGCTTGGAGGGGTCCTCACCTGAAAAACTGTTTTTT.

The chain links TRBV29-1 to TRBJ2-5; 7 bases match TRBD2. This CDR3 comprises 13 residues. From germline, CDR1 is SQVTM and CDR2 ANQGSEA. With V trimmed by 6 bases and J by 7 bases, 11 bases remained unmatched. This CDR3 is CSVLRDYTGTQYF. As DNA, the CDR3 is TGCAGCGTCCTCCGGGACTACACAGGGACCCAGTACTTC.

CDR3 amino acids: CASRSQKNQPQHF. DNA for the CDR3: TGTGCCAGCAGATCACAGAAGAATCAGCCCCAGCATTTT. The V call is TRBV6-5, the J call TRBJ1-5; unclear D gene. CDR1 and CDR2 (germline): MNHEY, SVGAGI. Trimming left V 6 bases short and J 4 bases short, with 10 bases between. This CDR3 has 13 residues.